This TCR beta chain is drawn from a study of PD-1 blockade in classical Hodgkin lymphoma. Study-wide background: Every 2 weeks, patients got 3 mg/kg intravenous nivolumab. Study-wide points: The study found that TCR diversity rose significantly by C4D1 in CD4+ but not CD8+ cells.

Every single patient, without exception, relapsed after autologous stem cell transplantation, and brentuximab vedotin exposure varied. The length of the CDR3 is 14 residues. CDR1 SEHNR and CDR2 FQNEAQ come from the germline V gene (reference sequence). Assay: immunoSEQ multiplex PCR; the TCRdb copy retains only in-frame clones and omits some. The repertoire holds about 110,000 clones, with roughly 87% as singletons. Remarks on this clone: As yet, its antigen is unknown. One junction end disagrees with the germline gene, perhaps due to a read error. The same CDR3 also results from other DNA sequences found in this sample.

This chain joins TRBV7-9 and TRBJ1-1, with 7 bases matching TRBD1. The TCR was taken from a human donor with classical Hodgkin lymphoma. This specimen was peripheral blood mononuclear cells (PBMCs), taken before the second cycle of nivolumab. The CDR3 reads CASSLTTGVAEAFF. CDR3 sequence (DNA): TGTGCCAGCAGCTTAACCACAGGGGTCGCTGAAGCTTTTTTT.